This T cell receptor beta chain was identified during a study of T cell responses to AZD1222 COVID-19 vaccine. Libraries were prepared by immunoSEQ multiplex PCR; TCRdb keeps only in-frame clonotypes and omits some of them. The sample consists of 150,000 to 200,000 clones, around 94% of them appearing once. There are 17 residues in the CDR3. The ends were cut back, 0 bases at V and 6 bases at J, with 21 bases in the middle. From germline, CDR1 is GTSNPN and CDR2 SVGIG (reference sequence). This chain uses TRBV30 with TRBJ2-1; TRBD1 might be the D (6 bases). The sample in question was peripheral blood, obtained 28 days after the second AZD1222 dose. The TCR was taken from an adult who received the AZD1222 COVID-19 vaccine. The CDR3, as DNA: TGTGCCTGGAGTGTACTCGGGGACAACAGCGGCCGCAATGAGCAGTTCTTC. Protein product: CAWSVLGDNSGRNEQFF.